The 14 T cell receptor beta chains given below trace back to one sample, sequenced in a study of beta chain features in type 1 diabetes. Study results and limitations: Significant though moderate, a shortening of TCRB CDR3s appeared in all four CD4+ subsets of Type 1 diabetes patients.

The antigens of these receptors remain unknown. Every bit of the isolated RNA underwent reverse transcription, so sequencing read expressed TCRB transcripts. Repertoires were generated with immunoSEQ multiplex PCR, while TCRdb's copy carries only in-frame clones and drops some. The sample contains 630,000 or so clones, about 14% of which appear only once. Sequenced material: naive CD4+ T cells from blood. These TCRs come from a man aged 18 to 35 with type 1 diabetes.

This clone was recorded once. V usage is TRBV27 and J usage is TRBJ1-5; the match to TRBD1 covers 12 bases. The germline gives CDR1 MNHEY, CDR2 SMNVEV (reference sequence). V shed 4 bases and J 7 bases; nucleotides not matched to a gene: 8. The CDR3 covers 16 residues. CDR3 sequence: CASSWTGTGGQQPQHF. CDR3 DNA: TGTGCCAGCAGTTGGACCGGGACAGGGGGCCAACAGCCCCAGCATTTT.

A few counts support this clone. V gene TRBV30 combines with J gene TRBJ1-3, with D unclear. Per the germline V gene, CDR1 is GTSNPN and CDR2 is SVGIG (reference sequence). The CDR3 totals 15 residues. Trimming shortened V by 0 bases and J by 4 bases, and 13 bases separated the two germline ends. The CDR3 protein is CAWSVMVGQGNTIYF. CDR3 coding DNA: TGTGCCTGGAGTGTAATGGTTGGCCAAGGAAACACCATATATTTT.

The chain combines TRBV11-1 with TRBJ1-1; D call uncertain. This CDR3 is 15 amino acids long. Trimming removed 3 bases from V and 5 bases from J, with 16 bases in between. CDR1 and CDR2 (germline): SGHAT, FQDESV (reference sequence). The CDR3 coding sequence is TGTGCCAGCAGCTTGAGGAGGTCAAGGGATACTGAAGCTTTCTTT. Residues: CASSLRRSRDTEAFF. Full variable domain (remainder filled in from reference TRBV11-1 and TRBJ1-1): EAEVAQSPRYKITEKSQAVAFWCDPISGHATLYWYRQILGQGPELLVQFQDESVVDDSQLPKDRFSAERLKGVDSTLKIQPAELGDSAMYLCASSLRRSRDTEAFFGQGTRLTVV.

This sequence joins TRBV13 and TRBJ1-3; TRBD1 is a possible D gene (6 bases). V lost 3 bases, J lost 4 bases, and 19 bases lay in between. Germline values: CDR1 PRHDT, CDR2 FYEKMQ (reference sequence). The CDR3 extends over 17 amino acids. This CDR3 is CASSFYPPGDLGNTIYF. The CDR3 DNA reads as TGTGCCAGCAGCTTCTATCCCCCAGGGGATTTGGGAAACACCATATATTTT.

This clone has just a few counts. J is TRBJ2-1 and V is TRBV11-1; TRBD2 aligns across 12 bases. There are 15 residues in the CDR3. V lost 5 bases and J lost 8; bases outside the gene matches: 7. CDR1 and CDR2 from the germline V gene are SGHAT and FQDESV (reference sequence). CDR3 sequence (DNA): TGTGCCAGCAGCCCACTAGCGGGAGGTACCTATGAGCAGTTCTTC. Translating it yields CASSPLAGGTYEQFF.

In this sample, this clone turned up a few times. This chain uses TRBV5-1 with TRBJ1-2, with TRBD1 matching over 8 bases. V was pared by 5 bases and J by 5 bases, with 8 bases of the junction left unmatched. Germline V gives CDR1 SGHRS, CDR2 YFSETQ. The CDR3 totals 14 residues. The DNA for the CDR3 is TGCGCCAGCAGTTCAAAGACAGGGGCGTATGGCTACACCTTC. Translated, it gives CASSSKTGAYGYTF.

As for this clone: The identical CDR3 is also encoded by other nucleotide sequences in the sample. This chain joins TRBV20-1 and TRBJ2-7; D not resolved. The length of the CDR3 is 11 residues. V was trimmed by 3 bases and J by 3 bases, leaving 6 bases between them. Germline lookup yields CDR1 DFQATT and CDR2 SNEGSKA (reference sequence). The CDR3 loop reads CSASGRYEQYF. The CDR3 DNA is TGCAGTGCTAGCGGCCGCTACGAGCAGTACTTC.

The chain combines TRBV29-1 with TRBJ2-1; 12 positions match TRBD2. CDR3 length equals 14 residues. J lost 2 bases, V lost 7 bases, and 3 bases had no gene match. The germline V gene has CDR1 SQVTM and CDR2 ANQGSEA. The CDR3 sequence is CSELAGGPYNEQFF. CDR3 nucleotide sequence: TGCAGCGAACTAGCGGGAGGACCCTACAATGAGCAGTTCTTC.

This chain connects TRBV4-3 to TRBJ1-2, with D possibly being TRBD1 (5 bases). CDR3 length: 15 residues. CDR1 and CDR2 (germline): LGHNA, YSLEER. The V end was cut by 0 bases, the J end by 5 bases, with 13 bases between. The CDR3 is CASSQEQDTVYGYTF. CDR3 in DNA: TGCGCCAGCAGCCAAGAGCAGGACACCGTTTATGGCTACACCTTC.

This clone appeared a few times. V usage is TRBV28 and J usage is TRBJ2-7, with D uncertain. V was clipped by 2 bases and J by 4 bases, with 12 bases between them. Germline values: CDR1 MDHEN, CDR2 SYDVKM. The CDR3 consists of 14 residues. CDR3 residues: CASSLDGMAYEQYF. In nucleotides, the CDR3 is TGTGCCAGCAGTTTAGATGGGATGGCGTACGAGCAGTACTTC.

This chain uses TRBV30 with TRBJ1-2, with a tentative D call TRBD1 (6 bases). The ends were cut back, 4 bases at V and 3 bases at J, with 12 bases in the middle. Germline CDR1 GTSNPN, CDR2 SVGIG (reference sequence). This CDR3 has 13 amino acids. The CDR3 sequence is CAWNLAGDYGYTF. CDR3 DNA sequence: TGTGCCTGGAATCTGGCAGGGGACTATGGCTACACCTTC.

DNA of the CDR3: TGTGCCAGCAGCTTAGGACAGAACTATGGCTACACCTTC. Encoded protein: CASSLGQNYGYTF. V usage is TRBV7-2 and J usage is TRBJ1-2; weak D call: TRBD1 (5 bases). Trimming shortened V by 1 base and J by 2 bases, and 5 bases separated the two germline ends. Germline CDR1 SGHTA, CDR2 FQGNSA. This CDR3 region has 13 residues.

In this sample, this clone turned up a few times. The V and J genes are TRBV27 and TRBJ2-5; D call uncertain. Between the trimmed V and J ends, which lost 3 bases and 4 bases, there was a span of 6 bases. The CDR3 is 12 amino acids. CDR1 and CDR2 from the germline V gene are MNHEY and SMNVEV (reference sequence). The CDR3 bases are TGTGCCAGCAGTTTCGTAGGAGAGACCCAGTACTTC. Translating gives CASSFVGETQYF.

This clone has only a few counts. This chain links TRBV19 with TRBJ2-3; maybe TRBD2 (6 bases). CDR3 size: 13 residues. V was pared by 5 bases and J by 4 bases, with 10 bases between. Germline V gene data show CDR1 as LNHDA and CDR2 as SQIVND (reference sequence). CDR3 loop: CASSSRLADTQYF. The CDR3 bases are TGTGCCAGTAGTTCCCGACTAGCAGATACGCAGTATTTT.